There are many counts of the clone carrying this T cell receptor (beta chain). Its target is not known. Preparation of the TCRbeta library was carried out with unique molecular identifiers. TCRdb itself ran the PCR reads through MiXCR, one entry per CDR3 protein. Of about 440,000 distinct CDR3 sequences listed, over 40% are singletons. The data originate from a study of T-cell reconstitution after alpha-beta-depleted transplantation in children. The CDR3 covers 15 residues. Germline V gives CDR1 SGHTA, CDR2 FQGNSA. With V trimmed by 5 bases and J by 6 bases, 13 bases remained unmatched. General study points: There were reportedly several hundred expanded graft clones from which alpha-beta T cells came about two months after transplant.

This sequence joins TRBV7-2 and TRBJ2-7; the match to TRBD2 covers 7 bases. The receptor's source is a girl under 10 years old with aplastic anemia, due to receive a stem cell transplant. Specimen: PBMCs, collected before TCRalphabeta/CD19-depleted stem cell transplant. The CDR3, as DNA: TGTGCCAGCAGCCCAGGTTCGCGGGAGTTTGGCGAGCAGTACTTC. It specifies CASSPGSREFGEQYF.